The rows below give T cell receptor beta chains drawn from one sample of a study of T cells in Graves' hyperthyroidism and ophthalmopathy. TCRdb analysed the multiplex PCR reads with MiXCR anew, one entry per CDR3 protein. The profile shows over 700,000 distinct CDR3 sequences, 35% of them singletons. Sequenced: blood. The receptors come from a woman between 40 and 50 years old with Graves' hyperthyroidism. Each CDR3 is given with its conserved first and last residue. Fields, in order: D gene, V gene, J gene, clone size, CDR3 DNA, CDR3 protein. A D gene is named only where the DNA matches it firmly. Where a row states a size, it is once, few, many or the class of an expanded clone; other rows omit it.

TRBD1,TRBV7-2,TRBJ1-6,many,TGTGCCAGCAGCCCAAACAGGGGGCAAGTATCACCCCTCCACTTT,CASSPNRGQVSPLHF
-,TRBV7-2,TRBJ2-5,many,TGTGCCAGCAGCAGGGGGCCTCAGGGCGGCTCGCGGGGAGAGACCCAGTACTTC,CASSRGPQGGSRGETQYF
-,TRBV7-9,TRBJ1-1,many,TGTGCCAGCAGCTTAGCGTCGCCCGAAGCTTTCTTT,CASSLASPEAFF
-,TRBV9,TRBJ1-1,-,TGTGCCAGCTCCCCTCGTCCCGGGGGCACTGAAGCTTTCTTT,CASSPRPGGTEAFF
-,TRBV29-1,TRBJ2-5,many,TGCAGCGTCCTAGCTTTACAAGAGACCCAGTACTTC,CSVLALQETQYF
-,TRBV7-2,TRBJ1-5,many,TGTGCCAGCAGCTTGGGCAACCAGCAGCCCCAGCATTTT,CASSLGNQQPQHF
TRBD2,TRBV7-2,TRBJ2-5,-,TGTGCCAGCAGCTTAGGGAGCGGGAGATTAGAGACCCAGTACTTC,CASSLGSGRLETQYF
-,TRBV19,TRBJ1-1,-,TGTGCCACCGAATCACAAGGGGGGATGACTGAAGCTTTCTTT,CATESQGGMTEAFF
-,TRBV10-3,TRBJ1-1,many,TGTGCCATCAGTGAGGCCACTGAAGCTTTCTTT,CAISEATEAFF
-,TRBV7-2,TRBJ2-2,many,TGTGCCAGCAGCTTGGATTTCAGTAACACCGGGGAGCTGTTTTTT,CASSLDFSNTGELFF
-,TRBV10-3,TRBJ1-3,-,TGTGCCATCAGTGAGACCCGTGGAAACACCATATATTTT,CAISETRGNTIYF